Below, 11 T cell receptor beta chains from the same sample are listed, as sequenced in a study of blood T cell repertoires in COVID-19. Sequencing was performed with immunoSEQ multiplex PCR; in TCRdb, only in-frame clones are kept and a portion is missing. The sample lists approximately 500,000 clones, 88% occurring once. The sequenced sample was PBMCs or T cells enriched from blood (not recorded which). The receptors come from a middle-aged woman who had recovered from COVID-19.

The rearrangement links TRBV2 to TRBJ2-7; TRBD1 aligns across 9 bases. The CDR3 extends over 16 amino acids. Germline V gene lookup returns CDR1 SNHLY and CDR2 FYNNEI. J gave up 9 bases and V 4 bases, and 16 bases lay outside the gene matches. CDR3 sequence reads: CASSVTGGTPPIGQYF. The DNA for the CDR3 is TGTGCCAGCAGTGTGACAGGGGGGACTCCGCCAATCGGGCAGTACTTC.

V gene TRBV4-3 combines with J gene TRBJ1-2, with D possibly matching TRBD1 (6 bases). Germline CDR1 and CDR2: LGHNA and YSLEER. V was pared by 4 bases and J by 6 bases, with 21 bases between. The CDR3 length is 16 residues. Written as DNA, the CDR3 is TGCGCCAGCAGCCTTCAACGCGGGGGCCTTTGGGATGGCTACACCTTC. Translating gives CASSLQRGGLWDGYTF.

The chain joins TRBV29-1 to TRBJ1-1, with no clear D. V shed 2 bases and J shed 4 bases, with 8 bases lying between them. Germline assignment: CDR1 SQVTM and CDR2 ANQGSEA. The CDR3 has 12 residues. The CDR3 bases are TGCAGCGTTGAAACCTTAGCCACTGAAGCTTTCTTT. As protein: CSVETLATEAFF.

This clone was detected a few times. This chain links TRBV4-3 with TRBJ1-1; possibly TRBD1 for D (5 bases). CDR3 size: 16 residues. Germline loops: CDR1 LGHNA, CDR2 YSLEER. V was trimmed by 3 bases and J by 3 bases, leaving 17 bases between them. The CDR3 sequence is CASSHTGLLGDTEAFF. CDR3 DNA sequence: TGCGCCAGCAGCCACACGGGACTCCTAGGGGACACTGAAGCTTTCTTT.

The chain has TRBV18 and TRBJ2-1, with 13 nucleotides matching TRBD2. The ends lost 3 bases at V and 5 bases at J; junction bases unmatched: 4. The CDR3 runs 16 residues. CDR1 is KGHSH and CDR2 is LQKENI in the germline V gene. The CDR3: CASSPPLAGGNNEQFF. In nucleotides, the CDR3 is TGTGCCAGCTCACCCCCACTAGCGGGAGGGAACAATGAGCAGTTCTTC.

For the CDR3, the DNA is TGTGCCAGCACCCTAAACCTGCTAAGCCGCACAGATACGCAGTATTTT. Its translation: CASTLNLLSRTDTQYF. This chain uses TRBV11-2 with TRBJ2-3; no clear D gene. Germline V gene lookup returns CDR1 SGHAT and CDR2 FQNNGV. V lost 7 bases and J lost 1, with 18 bases in between. This CDR3 spans 16 amino acids.

The gene calls are TRBV6-5 and TRBJ1-2, with D possibly TRBD1 on 6 matching bases. Germline loops: CDR1 MNHEY, CDR2 SVGAGI. The CDR3 is made up of 13 amino acids. V was cut by 10 bases and J by 6 bases, with 18 bases left in between. The CDR3 DNA follows: TGTGCCACCAACAGGGCCCCGTCGAATGGCTACACCTTC. Its translation is CATNRAPSNGYTF.

V usage is TRBV5-1 and J usage is TRBJ2-1; D may be TRBD1 (5 bases). The CDR3 is 15 residues long. The V gene lost 0 bases and the J gene lost 4 bases, with 11 bases spanning the gap. Germline CDR1 and CDR2: SGHRS and YFSETQ. CDR3 DNA: TGCGCCAGCAGCTTGGAGGGGCATTCATACAATGAGCAGTTCTTC. Translation: CASSLEGHSYNEQFF.

The chain couples TRBV5-1 to TRBJ2-1; the D is unclear. The CDR3 has 15 amino acids. From germline, CDR1 is SGHRS and CDR2 YFSETQ. Trimming shortened V by 5 bases and J by 4 bases, and 16 bases separated the two germline ends. DNA of the CDR3: TGCGCCAGCAGTTCGGAACCGGGTCTGTACAATGAGCAGTTCTTC. As protein: CASSSEPGLYNEQFF.

As concerns this clone: This specimen includes other DNA sequences encoding the same CDR3. V and J are TRBV19 and TRBJ1-1; TRBD1 might be the D (6 bases). V lost 6 bases and J 1 base, leaving 9 bases between the germline ends. Per the germline V gene, CDR1 is LNHDA and CDR2 is SQIVND (reference sequence). This CDR3 has 13 residues. The CDR3 coding sequence is TGTGCCAGTAGGACAGGATCGAACACTGAAGCTTTCTTT. It specifies CASRTGSNTEAFF.

The chain has TRBV5-6 and TRBJ1-2; D unclear. Per the germline V gene, CDR1 is SGHDT and CDR2 is YYEEEE. The V end was cut by 4 bases, the J end by 1 base, with 8 bases between. This CDR3 region has 13 residues. The DNA for the CDR3 is TGTGCCAGCAGCGTGCGATTTAACTATGGCTACACCTTC. Translating it yields CASSVRFNYGYTF.